This passage covers 25 T cell receptor beta chains from one sample sequenced in a study of T-cell reconstitution after alpha-beta-depleted transplantation in children (dated by TCRdb to about 2016). The treatment or condition label on this specimen signifies: allogeneic hematopoietic cell transplantation with graft depleted of TCRalphabeta T cells and CD19 B cells. The library relied on PCR. Instrument on record: Illumina HiSeq 2500. Molecular barcoding was employed in the preparation of TCR libraries, with unique molecular identifiers being used to normalize TCRbeta repertoire quantification. TCRdb itself trimmed the public reads at Q25 with fastp, ran MiXCR and retained productive beta chains. Entries that share a CDR3 protein sequence are merged under the most common genes and DNA. The table for this sample lists hundreds of thousands of distinct CDR3 sequences; more than 15% of them were counted only once. Approximately 40% of the sample is taken by the ten largest.

The starting material was PBMCs, mostly from graft donor cells, obtained 360 days after TCRalphabeta/CD19-depleted stem cell transplant. The receptors stem from a male patient between 2 and 10 years old who had a stem cell transplant for acute lymphoblastic leukemia, so the T cells may come from the graft donor.

This chain uses TRBV7-7 with TRBJ2-2, with 7 bases lining up with TRBD1. The CDR3 runs to 14 residues. In germline, CDR1 is SSHAT, CDR2 FNYEAQ (reference sequence). V lost 5 bases and J lost 9; bases outside the gene matches: 9. CDR3 DNA sequence: TGTGCCAGCAGCCGGGACAGCACACCTAGGGAGCTGTTTTTT. This codes for CASSRDSTPRELFF.

This clonotype was counted ten times or more. The CDR3 coding sequence is TGTGCCAGCAGCTCCCCGGACTCACTCAATGAGCAGTTCTTC. This sequence encodes CASSSPDSLNEQFF. This chain uses TRBV7-6 with TRBJ2-1, with D possibly matching TRBD2 (5 bases). Trimming cost V 4 bases and J 6 bases, with 13 bases left between them. The CDR3 covers 14 residues. The germline V gene has CDR1 SGHVS and CDR2 FNYEAQ.

The chain uses TRBV5-6 and TRBJ2-7; D remains ambiguous. The CDR3 runs to 12 residues. V dropped 4 bases and J dropped 6 bases, with 11 bases sitting between them. Looked up from germline, CDR1 is SGHDT and CDR2 is YYEEEE. The CDR3 DNA reads TGTGCCAGCAGCCCGACCGGGTCCGAGCAGTACTTC. Protein sequence: CASSPTGSEQYF.

This clonotype was picked up a small number of times. The V gene is TRBV28, the J gene TRBJ2-3; 8 bases align to TRBD2. In germline, CDR1 is MDHEN, CDR2 SYDVKM. The CDR3 covers 16 residues. The V segment lost 1 base and the J segment 4 bases; nucleotides outside the gene matches: 7. The CDR3 coding sequence is TGTGCCAGCAGTTTATCCCGGGGGGGGGATCCAGATACGCAGTATTTT. Translation: CASSLSRGGDPDTQYF.

The genes are TRBV4-1 and TRBJ2-7, with D perhaps matching TRBD2 (6 bases). This CDR3 contains 16 residues. Trimming pared 1 base from V and 2 bases from J, leaving 15 bases between. Germline V lookup: CDR1 MGHRA, CDR2 YSYEKL. The CDR3 DNA is TGCGCCAGCAGCCAAGCCGCCCAGGGAGGCGCCTACGAGCAGTACTTC. Translated, it gives CASSQAAQGGAYEQYF.

Only a few counts were recorded for this clonotype. The chain is built from TRBV27 and TRBJ2-7; TRBD1 matches 8 bases. V trimming: 4 bases; J trimming: 2 bases; junction bases outside the gene matches: 4. The V gene's germline CDR1 is MNHEY and CDR2 SMNVEV (reference sequence). The CDR3 is 14 amino acids. The CDR3 sequence: CASSSRDRTYEQYF. In nucleotides, the CDR3 is TGTGCCAGCAGTTCTCGGGACAGGACCTACGAGCAGTACTTC.

This clonotype came up a few times. The DNA for the CDR3 is TGCAGCCCATGGGGGGGCCTGAACACTGAAGCTTTCTTT. Protein sequence: CSPWGGLNTEAFF. The chain uses TRBV20-1 and TRBJ1-1, with D tentatively TRBD1 (6 bases). The CDR3 covers 13 residues. CDR1 is DFQATT, CDR2 SNEGSKA, per germline (reference sequence).

The chain is built from TRBV5-8 and TRBJ2-7; maybe TRBD1 (5 bases). This CDR3 region has 13 residues. Per germline, CDR1 SGHTS and CDR2 YDEGEE. Trimming pared 4 bases from V and 6 bases from J, leaving 14 bases between. The CDR3 DNA reads TGTGCCAGCAGCCTCGAAGGGGCACGCGAGCAGTACTTC. Its translation: CASSLEGAREQYF.

This clonotype was detected only a few times. This chain uses TRBV7-2 with TRBJ2-3, with 8 bases fitting TRBD1. The CDR3 consists of 16 residues. Unmatched junction bases numbered 9, after V lost 5 bases and J lost 2 bases. Germline values: CDR1 SGHTA, CDR2 FQGNSA. Written as DNA, the CDR3 is TGTGCCAGCAGCCCCGGACAGGGTCGGACCACAGATACGCAGTATTTT. Protein product: CASSPGQGRTTDTQYF.

This clonotype was found many times. The rearrangement joins TRBV27 to TRBJ1-1; D is undetermined. The CDR3 consists of 13 residues. In germline, CDR1 is MNHEY, CDR2 SMNVEV (reference sequence). Trimming pared 6 bases from V and 3 bases from J, leaving 11 bases between. The CDR3 spells CASSLGKDTEAFF. In nucleotides, the CDR3 is TGTGCCAGCAGCCTAGGGAAGGACACTGAAGCTTTCTTT.

This clonotype was recorded at least ten times. The chain combines TRBV6-1 with TRBJ2-2, with D possibly being TRBD1 (6 bases). Germline values: CDR1 MNHNS, CDR2 SASEGT. This CDR3 is built from 15 residues. Trimming stripped 2 bases from V and 1 base from J, with 8 bases between. The CDR3, as DNA: TGTGCCAGCAGTGAACTGACAGGGAACACCGGGGAGCTGTTTTTT. Translating gives CASSELTGNTGELFF.

Written as DNA, the CDR3 is TGTGCCAGCAGTTCGACAGGTACTGAAGCTTTCTTT. Its translation is CASSSTGTEAFF. The V and J genes are TRBV6-5 and TRBJ1-1, with D possibly TRBD1 on 6 matching bases. Germline V gene lookup returns CDR1 MNHEY and CDR2 SVGAGI. V was clipped by 4 bases and J by 5 bases, with 8 bases between them. This CDR3 region has 12 residues.

This clonotype occurred a few times. The genes are TRBV12-3 or TRBV12-4 and TRBJ2-1; D remains unclear. The V and J ends lost 6 bases and 5 bases respectively, with 17 bases between them. The CDR3 sequence is 15 residues long. In DNA, the CDR3 is TGTGCCAGCAGCCCCGACACGAACTATGACAATGAGCAGTTCTTC. Encoded protein: CASSPDTNYDNEQFF.

The rearrangement uses TRBV29-1 and TRBJ1-3; no clear D gene. Germline-derived CDR1 and CDR2 are SQVTM and ANQGSEA. CDR3 size: 14 residues. Trimming stripped 4 bases from V and 0 bases from J, with 10 bases between. Here the CDR3 reads CSVVAAPSGNTIYF. The CDR3 nucleotides read TGCAGCGTTGTAGCAGCGCCCTCTGGAAACACCATATATTTT.

Many counts were recorded for this clonotype. The chain combines TRBV5-6 with TRBJ1-2, with a tentative D call TRBD1 (5 bases). Germline-derived CDR1 and CDR2 are SGHDT and YYEEEE. The CDR3 has 13 amino acids. V shed 2 bases and J shed 13 bases, with 18 bases lying between them. The CDR3 loop is CASSFRVPQATTF. The CDR3 DNA reads TGTGCCAGCAGCTTCAGGGTTCCCCAAGCTACCACCTTC.

This clonotype occurred many times. This chain links TRBV7-9 with TRBJ1-4; the D is unclear. The CDR3 is 14 residues long. V gave up 7 bases and J gave up 7 bases, with 16 bases separating them. In germline, CDR1 is SEHNR, CDR2 FQNEAQ (reference sequence). CDR3 protein: CASTLIGAGEKLFF. The CDR3 DNA is TGTGCCAGCACCCTTATCGGCGCGGGTGAAAAACTGTTTTTT.

This clonotype was detected only a few times. The V gene is TRBV29-1, the J gene TRBJ2-7; D is uncertain. CDR3 length: 11 amino acids. Germline CDR1 SQVTM, CDR2 ANQGSEA. Trimming cost V 6 bases and J 3 bases, with 9 bases left between them. The CDR3 loop reads CSVSIDYEQYF. DNA of the CDR3: TGCAGCGTAAGTATCGACTACGAGCAGTACTTC.

J is TRBJ2-5 and V is TRBV12-3 or TRBV12-4, with TRBD2 as a possible D gene (5 bases). The CDR3 covers 15 residues. Trimming stripped 1 base from V and 7 bases from J, with 16 bases between. CDR3 coding DNA: TGTGCCAGCAGTTTAGGCCATGGGAGTTCTGGGACCCAGTACTTC. Translating gives CASSLGHGSSGTQYF.

V and J are TRBV20-1 and TRBJ1-2, with D unclear. V lost 7 bases and J 0 bases, leaving 15 bases between the germline ends. CDR1 is DFQATT, CDR2 SNEGSKA, per germline (reference sequence). This CDR3 is 14 amino acids long. CDR3 sequence reads: CSGPRGGTNYGYTF. Here the CDR3 DNA reads TGCAGTGGGCCTCGGGGAGGAACTAACTATGGCTACACCTTC.

Only a few counts were recorded for this clonotype. CDR3 DNA: TGTGCCAGCAGTTATGGGGGCTACGAGCAGTACTTC. Encoded protein: CASSYGGYEQYF. The chain recombines TRBV28 with TRBJ2-7, with D perhaps TRBD1 or TRBD2 (5 bases each). Germline V gives CDR1 MDHEN, CDR2 SYDVKM. The CDR3 covers 12 residues. The V and J ends lost 4 bases and 3 bases respectively, with 7 bases between them.

This clonotype was detected many times. The chain employs TRBV5-1 and TRBJ2-5; D uncertain. Deletions cut 7 bases from V and 5 bases from J, with 12 bases between. The CDR3 spans 12 residues. From germline, CDR1 is SGHRS and CDR2 YFSETQ. CDR3 residues: CASGRAGETQYF. Here the CDR3 DNA reads TGCGCCAGCGGCAGAGCAGGCGAGACCCAGTACTTC.

This sequence joins TRBV7-9 and TRBJ2-5, with 7 bases lining up with TRBD2. CDR3 length: 17 amino acids. V gave up 3 bases and J gave up 5 bases; unmatched junction bases: 15. Germline assignment: CDR1 SEHNR and CDR2 FQNEAQ (reference sequence). The CDR3 DNA reads as TGTGCCAGCAGCTTTGGTTTGCTCGTCAGGGAGGGGGAGACCCAGTACTTC. It yields the protein CASSFGLLVREGETQYF.

The table lists this clonotype with many counts. The V call is TRBV27, the J call TRBJ2-1; 12 bases align to TRBD2. V dropped 2 bases and J dropped 6; count of bases not matched to a gene: 8. Per the germline V gene, CDR1 is MNHEY and CDR2 is SMNVEV (reference sequence). This CDR3 spans 17 amino acids. For the CDR3, the DNA is TGTGCCAGCAGTTTACTAGCGGGGGGGCTCGCCGGCAATGAGCAGTTCTTC. Protein: CASSLLAGGLAGNEQFF.

The chain carries TRBV29-1 and TRBJ1-1; 10 positions match TRBD1. Germline loops: CDR1 SQVTM, CDR2 ANQGSEA. The CDR3 is 13 amino acids. The ends lost 6 bases at V and 1 base at J; junction bases unmatched: 2. This chain's CDR3 is CSVGQGTNTEAFF. The CDR3 nucleotides are TGCAGCGTGGGACAGGGGACGAACACTGAAGCTTTCTTT.

This clonotype has more than one count but fewer than ten. The chain is built from TRBV11-2 and TRBJ2-1; D unresolved. The CDR3 covers 18 residues. CDR1 and CDR2 from the germline V gene are SGHAT and FQNNGV. V was pared by 2 bases and J by 0 bases, with 17 bases between. The CDR3 spells CASSLMVLGGSSYNEQFF. CDR3 in DNA: TGTGCCAGCAGCTTAATGGTTCTGGGCGGTAGCTCCTACAATGAGCAGTTCTTC.